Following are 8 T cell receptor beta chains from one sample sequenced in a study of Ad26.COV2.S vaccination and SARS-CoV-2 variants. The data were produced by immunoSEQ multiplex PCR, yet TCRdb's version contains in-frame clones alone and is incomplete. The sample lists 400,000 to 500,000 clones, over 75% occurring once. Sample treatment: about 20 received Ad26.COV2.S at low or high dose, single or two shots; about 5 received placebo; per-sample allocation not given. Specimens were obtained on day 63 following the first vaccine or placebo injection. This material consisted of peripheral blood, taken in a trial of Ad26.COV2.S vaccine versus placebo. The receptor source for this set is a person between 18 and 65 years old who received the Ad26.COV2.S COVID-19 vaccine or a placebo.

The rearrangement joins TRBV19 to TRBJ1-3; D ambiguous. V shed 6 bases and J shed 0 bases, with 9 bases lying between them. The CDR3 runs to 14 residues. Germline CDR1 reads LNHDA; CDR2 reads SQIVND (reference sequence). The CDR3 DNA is TGTGCCAGTAGGCCGGTAAGCTCTGGAAACACCATATATTTT. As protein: CASRPVSSGNTIYF.

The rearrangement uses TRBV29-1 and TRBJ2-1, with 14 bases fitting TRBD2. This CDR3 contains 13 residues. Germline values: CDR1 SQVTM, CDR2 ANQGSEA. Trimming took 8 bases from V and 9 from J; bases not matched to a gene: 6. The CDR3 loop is CSIGLAGGPEQFF. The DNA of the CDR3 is TGCAGCATTGGACTAGCGGGGGGTCCTGAGCAGTTCTTC.

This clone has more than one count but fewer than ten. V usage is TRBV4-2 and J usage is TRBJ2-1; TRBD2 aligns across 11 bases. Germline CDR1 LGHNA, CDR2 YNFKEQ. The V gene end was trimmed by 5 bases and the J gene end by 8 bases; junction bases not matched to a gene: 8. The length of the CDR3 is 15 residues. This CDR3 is CASSRRLAGGDEQFF. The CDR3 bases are TGTGCCAGCAGCAGACGCCTAGCGGGGGGCGATGAGCAGTTCTTC.

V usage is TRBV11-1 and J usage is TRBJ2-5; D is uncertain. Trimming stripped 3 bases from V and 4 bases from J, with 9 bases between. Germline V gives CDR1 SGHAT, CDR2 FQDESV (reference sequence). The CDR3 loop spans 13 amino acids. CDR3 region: CASSFFSVETQYF. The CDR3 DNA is TGTGCCAGCAGCTTCTTTTCGGTAGAGACCCAGTACTTC. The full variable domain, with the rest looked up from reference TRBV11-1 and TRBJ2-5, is EAEVAQSPRYKITEKSQAVAFWCDPISGHATLYWYRQILGQGPELLVQFQDESVVDDSQLPKDRFSAERLKGVDSTLKIQPAELGDSAMYLCASSFFSVETQYFGPGTRLLVL.

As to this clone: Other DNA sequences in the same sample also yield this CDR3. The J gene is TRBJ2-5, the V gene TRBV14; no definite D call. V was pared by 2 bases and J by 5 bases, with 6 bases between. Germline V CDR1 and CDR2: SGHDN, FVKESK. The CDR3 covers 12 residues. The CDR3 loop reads CASSQSGETQYF. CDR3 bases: TGTGCCAGCAGCCAAAGTGGGGAGACCCAGTACTTC.

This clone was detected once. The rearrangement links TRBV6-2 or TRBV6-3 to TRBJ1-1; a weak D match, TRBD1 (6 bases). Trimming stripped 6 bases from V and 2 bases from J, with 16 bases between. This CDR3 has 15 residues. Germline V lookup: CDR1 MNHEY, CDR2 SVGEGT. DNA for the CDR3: TGTGCCAGCAGCGCTCTTACAGGGTTAAACACTGAAGCTTTCTTT. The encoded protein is CASSALTGLNTEAFF.

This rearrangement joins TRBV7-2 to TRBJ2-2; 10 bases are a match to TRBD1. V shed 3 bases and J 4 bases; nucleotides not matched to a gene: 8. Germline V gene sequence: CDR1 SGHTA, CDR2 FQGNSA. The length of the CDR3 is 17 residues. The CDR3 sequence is CASSFTPGTGVTGELFF. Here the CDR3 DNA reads TGTGCCAGCAGCTTTACACCCGGGACAGGGGTCACCGGGGAGCTGTTTTTT.

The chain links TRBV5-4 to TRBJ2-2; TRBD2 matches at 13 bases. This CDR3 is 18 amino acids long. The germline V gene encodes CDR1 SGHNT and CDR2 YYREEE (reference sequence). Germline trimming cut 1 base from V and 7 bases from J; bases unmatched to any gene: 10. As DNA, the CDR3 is TGTGCCAGCAGCTTGAGCCTTTGGACTAGCGGGGGTAGCGGGGAGCTGTTTTTT. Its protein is CASSLSLWTSGGSGELFF.